Below, 18 T cell receptor beta chains from the same sample are listed, as sequenced in a study of T cell changes during pregnancy in multiple sclerosis. Sequenced by immunoSEQ multiplex PCR; TCRdb stores in-frame clones only, minus some. The data hold about 67,000 clones, with more than 85% observed a single time. The source material was peripheral blood, sampled in the second trimester of pregnancy. Source of these receptors: a female donor with multiple sclerosis, enrolled in a pregnancy study.

V gene TRBV6-5 combines with J gene TRBJ1-2, with 10 bases lining up with TRBD1. This CDR3 contains 14 residues. Germline V gene sequence: CDR1 MNHEY, CDR2 SVGAGI. Trimming removed 7 bases from V and 6 bases from J; junction bases left unmatched: 8. In DNA, the CDR3 is TGTGCCAGCACCCAGACAGGGGGCGGCGATGGCTACACCTTC. Translated, it gives CASTQTGGGDGYTF.

The chain links TRBV11-2 to TRBJ1-2; 7 bases align to TRBD1. V lost 1 base, J lost 4 bases, and 6 bases stayed unmatched. Germline assignment: CDR1 SGHAT and CDR2 FQNNGV. The length of the CDR3 is 15 residues. The CDR3 bases are TGTGCCAGCAGCTTAGGACAGGGCTCCTTCTATGGCTACACCTTC. Protein product: CASSLGQGSFYGYTF. Drawing the rest from reference TRBV11-2 and TRBJ1-2, the complete variable domain is EAGVAQSPRYKIIEKRQSVAFWCNPISGHATLYWYQQILGQGPKLLIQFQNNGVVDDSQLPKDRFSAERLKGVDSTLKIQPAKLEDSAVYLCASSLGQGSFYGYTFGSGTRLTVV.

The genes are TRBV5-8 and TRBJ1-4; maybe TRBD1 (6 bases). The V end was cut by 4 bases, the J end by 6 bases, with 19 bases between. The V gene's germline CDR1 is SGHTS and CDR2 YDEGEE. This CDR3 comprises 16 residues. The CDR3 reads CASSGPSGTTYEKLFF. The CDR3 DNA follows: TGTGCCAGCAGCGGGCCCTCCGGGACAACGTATGAAAAACTGTTTTTT.

The chain joins TRBV7-3 to TRBJ1-2; D not resolved. V was pared by 5 bases and J by 3 bases, with 13 bases between. Germline values: CDR1 SGHTA, CDR2 FQGTGA. This CDR3 region has 14 residues. CDR3 loop: CASSPTGVDYGYTF. The CDR3 DNA follows: TGTGCCAGCAGCCCAACCGGGGTGGACTATGGCTACACCTTC.

The rearrangement joins TRBV5-4 to TRBJ2-3; 11 positions agree with TRBD2. The germline V gene encodes CDR1 SGHNT and CDR2 YYREEE (reference sequence). The CDR3 extends over 15 amino acids. The V segment lost 4 bases and the J segment 3 bases; nucleotides outside the gene matches: 4. CDR3 sequence (DNA): TGTGCCAGCAGCCCGCTAGCGGGGGGTACAGATACGCAGTATTTT. Translation: CASSPLAGGTDTQYF.

As concerns this clone: Germline and junction disagree at one end, which may indicate a read error. The chain combines TRBV6-5 with TRBJ2-1, with D maybe TRBD2 (6 bases). CDR3 length equals 15 residues. Germline assignment: CDR1 MNHEY and CDR2 SVGAGI. CDR3: CASSSTRESYNEQFF. The CDR3 region has the DNA TGTGCCAGTAGTTCAACTCGGGAGTCATACAATGAGCAGTTCTTC.

This chain uses TRBV5-5 with TRBJ2-5; 11 positions agree with TRBD2. CDR1 is SGHKS and CDR2 is YYEKEE in the germline V gene (reference sequence). Losses at the gene ends were 5 bases for V and 5 bases for J; bases not matched to a gene: 11. This CDR3 has 16 amino acids. The CDR3 nucleotides read TGTGCCAGCAGTCCGACACTAGCGGGAGTGGGGGAGACCCAGTACTTC. Translating gives CASSPTLAGVGETQYF.

This clone came up once. V gene TRBV7-6 combines with J gene TRBJ2-3; D uncertain. The CDR3 spans 15 residues. CDR1 is SGHVS and CDR2 is FNYEAQ in the germline V gene. Trimming removed 6 bases from V and 0 bases from J, with 13 bases in between. CDR3: CASRPTQASTDTQYF. The CDR3 region has the DNA TGTGCCAGCAGACCAACCCAAGCTAGCACAGATACGCAGTATTTT.

The chain uses TRBV7-9 and TRBJ2-7; 11 bases align to TRBD1. Germline V CDR1 and CDR2: SEHNR, FQNEAQ (reference sequence). V shed 4 bases and J 3 bases; nucleotides not matched to a gene: 5. The CDR3 sequence is 15 residues long. This CDR3 reads CASSSPDRGHYEQYF. CDR3 DNA sequence: TGTGCCAGCAGCTCCCCGGACAGGGGGCACTACGAGCAGTACTTC.

The gene calls are TRBV6-5 and TRBJ1-1; D unresolved. Germline CDR1 MNHEY, CDR2 SVGAGI. V dropped 4 bases and J dropped 5 bases, with 17 bases sitting between them. CDR3 size: 15 residues. CDR3 region: CASSFQGKGGTEAFF. The CDR3 DNA follows: TGTGCCAGCAGTTTCCAAGGGAAGGGAGGAACTGAAGCTTTCTTT.

This chain links TRBV5-1 with TRBJ2-7, with D perhaps matching TRBD1 (5 bases). The CDR3 has 12 amino acids. Germline CDR1 SGHRS, CDR2 YFSETQ. Deletions cut 4 bases from V and 3 bases from J, with 8 bases between. The CDR3 region is CASSQGFYEQYF. CDR3 bases: TGCGCCAGCAGCCAGGGATTCTACGAGCAGTACTTC. The full variable domain, its missing parts supplied by reference TRBV5-1 and TRBJ2-7, is KAGVTQTPRYLIKTRGQQVTLSCSPISGHRSVSWYQQTPGQGLQFLFEYFSETQRNKGNFPGRFSGRQFSNSRSEMNVSTLELGDSALYLCASSQGFYEQYFGPGTRLTVT.

The chain has TRBV4-1 and TRBJ1-1, with 8 bases aligning to TRBD1. CDR3 length: 15 residues. Germline CDR1 is MGHRA and CDR2 is YSYEKL. The ends lost 0 bases at V and 8 bases at J; junction bases unmatched: 8. In DNA form, the CDR3 reads TGCGCCAGCAGCCAAGAGCGTGTGACAGGGGAGGAAGCTTTCTTT. Its protein product is CASSQERVTGEEAFF.

This clone has only one observation. This chain connects TRBV7-9 to TRBJ2-3; TRBD2 is a possible D gene (6 bases). The length of the CDR3 is 14 residues. Germline V gene sequence: CDR1 SEHNR, CDR2 FQNEAQ (reference sequence). The ends were cut back, 6 bases at V and 2 bases at J, with 12 bases in the middle. The CDR3 bases are TGTGCCAGCAGATCCAGCGGGTACACAGATACGCAGTATTTT. Translation gives CASRSSGYTDTQYF.

V and J are TRBV30 and TRBJ1-1; the D is unclear. Deletions cut 4 bases from V and 5 bases from J, with 14 bases between. Germline-derived CDR1 and CDR2 are GTSNPN and SVGIG (reference sequence). The CDR3 has 13 residues. The CDR3 here is CAWTPFLYTEAFF. CDR3 coding DNA: TGTGCCTGGACCCCCTTTTTGTATACTGAAGCTTTCTTT.

Comments on this clone: A read error may produce the germline difference seen at one junction end. The chain uses TRBV6-6 and TRBJ2-7, with TRBD1 identical over 8 bases. Looked up from germline, CDR1 is MNHNY and CDR2 is SVGAGI (reference sequence). This CDR3 has 11 amino acids. In DNA, the CDR3 is TGTGCCAGCAGTGACCGGGACAGGCGAAGCTTC. Translation: CASSDRDRRSF.

The V call is TRBV7-9, the J call TRBJ1-5; TRBD1 agrees at 7 bases. Trimming removed 1 base from V and 5 bases from J; junction bases left unmatched: 11. The CDR3 totals 17 residues. The germline CDR1 and CDR2 sequences are SEHNR and FQNEAQ (reference sequence). In DNA form, the CDR3 reads TGTGCCAGCAGCTTAGAGACAGGGTTTATAATGGATCAGCCCCAGCATTTT. Its translation is CASSLETGFIMDQPQHF.

V is TRBV27 and J is TRBJ2-7, with D maybe TRBD1 (6 bases). In germline, CDR1 is MNHEY, CDR2 SMNVEV (reference sequence). CDR3 length: 15 amino acids. V lost 5 bases and J lost 0, with 14 bases in between. The CDR3 coding sequence is TGTGCCAGCAGTGCTGTGGACAGTCTCTCCTACGAGCAGTACTTC. Protein sequence: CASSAVDSLSYEQYF.

V gene TRBV11-2 combines with J gene TRBJ1-1; the D is unclear. Germline values: CDR1 SGHAT, CDR2 FQNNGV. Trimming removed 2 bases from V and 3 bases from J, with 10 bases in between. CDR3 size: 14 residues. The CDR3 DNA is TGTGCCAGCAGCTTATTTAGACAAGACACTGAAGCTTTCTTT. This translates into CASSLFRQDTEAFF.